A single sample is the source of the 3 T cell receptor beta chains below, sequenced in a study of shared clonotypes between healthy human individuals. Libraries were prepared by immunoSEQ multiplex PCR; TCRdb keeps only in-frame clonotypes and omits some of them. The table lists fewer than 600,000 clones, 70% to 80% of them singletons. Material: PBMCs. The source is a middle-aged woman in good health. Some clones in this sample may be carry-over from other donors' samples.

The CDR3 DNA reads as TGTGCCAGCAGCTCGGGACTAGCGGGCGCCCAGCAGTTCTTC. This encodes CASSSGLAGAQQFF. The J gene is TRBJ2-1, the V gene TRBV9; 12 bases are a match to TRBD2. CDR3 length: 14 residues. V was clipped by 4 bases and J by 11 bases; unmatched bases: 7. Germline CDR1 is SGDLS and CDR2 is YYNGEE.

The chain joins TRBV13 to TRBJ2-3, with no clear D. Trimming left V 5 bases short and J 2 bases short, with 29 bases between. Germline V gene data show CDR1 as PRHDT and CDR2 as FYEKMQ (reference sequence). The CDR3 spans 20 residues. The CDR3: CASSLQWGFGRTTVTDTQYF. The CDR3 nucleotides are TGTGCCAGCAGCCTTCAGTGGGGTTTCGGTCGGACCACTGTCACAGATACGCAGTATTTT.

CDR3 in DNA: TGTGCCAGCAGTGTGGAGGTACACGAAAAACTGTTTTTT. This gives the protein CASSVEVHEKLFF. The V call is TRBV2, the J call TRBJ1-4; no clear D gene. CDR3 size: 13 residues. The V gene's germline CDR1 is SNHLY and CDR2 FYNNEI. Trimming pared 4 bases from V and 8 bases from J, leaving 11 bases between.